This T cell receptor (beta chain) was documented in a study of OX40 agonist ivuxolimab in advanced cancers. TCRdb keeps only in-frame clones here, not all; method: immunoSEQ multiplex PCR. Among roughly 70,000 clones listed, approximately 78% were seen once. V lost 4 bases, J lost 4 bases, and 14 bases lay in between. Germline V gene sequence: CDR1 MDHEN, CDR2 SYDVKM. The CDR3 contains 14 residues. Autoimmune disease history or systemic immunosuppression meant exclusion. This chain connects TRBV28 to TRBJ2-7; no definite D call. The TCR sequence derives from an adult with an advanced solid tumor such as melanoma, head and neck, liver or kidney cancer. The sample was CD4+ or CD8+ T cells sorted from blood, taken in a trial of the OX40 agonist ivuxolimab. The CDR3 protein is CASSSTSSGYEQYF. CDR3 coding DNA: TGTGCCAGCAGTTCGACGTCGTCGGGTTACGAGCAGTACTTC.